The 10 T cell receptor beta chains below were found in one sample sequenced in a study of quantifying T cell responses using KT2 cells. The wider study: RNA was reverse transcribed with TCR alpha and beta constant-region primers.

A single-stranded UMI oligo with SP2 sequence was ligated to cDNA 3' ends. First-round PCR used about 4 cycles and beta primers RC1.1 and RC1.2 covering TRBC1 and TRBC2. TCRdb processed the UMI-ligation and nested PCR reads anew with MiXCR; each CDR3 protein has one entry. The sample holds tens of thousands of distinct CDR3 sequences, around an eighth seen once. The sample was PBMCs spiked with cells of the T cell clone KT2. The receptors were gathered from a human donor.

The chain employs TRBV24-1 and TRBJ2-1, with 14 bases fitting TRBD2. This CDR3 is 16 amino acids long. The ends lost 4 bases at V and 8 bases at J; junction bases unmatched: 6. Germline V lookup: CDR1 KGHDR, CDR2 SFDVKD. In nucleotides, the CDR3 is TGTGCCACCAGTGACAGACTAGCGGGGGGGCTCGATGAGCAGTTCTTC. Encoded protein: CATSDRLAGGLDEQFF.

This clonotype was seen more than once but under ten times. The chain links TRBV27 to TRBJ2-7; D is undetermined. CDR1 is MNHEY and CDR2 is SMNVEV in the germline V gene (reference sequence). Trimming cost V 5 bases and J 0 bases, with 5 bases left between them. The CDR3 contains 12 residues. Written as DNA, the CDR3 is TGTGCCAGCAGTACCCTCTCCTACGAGCAGTACTTC. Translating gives CASSTLSYEQYF.

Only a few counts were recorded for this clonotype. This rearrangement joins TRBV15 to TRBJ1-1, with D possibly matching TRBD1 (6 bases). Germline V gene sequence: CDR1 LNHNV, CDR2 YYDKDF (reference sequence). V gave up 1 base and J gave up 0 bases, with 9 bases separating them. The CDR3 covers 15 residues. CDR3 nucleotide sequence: TGTGCCACCAGCAGAGGCGGACAGCTGAACACTGAAGCTTTCTTT. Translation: CATSRGGQLNTEAFF.

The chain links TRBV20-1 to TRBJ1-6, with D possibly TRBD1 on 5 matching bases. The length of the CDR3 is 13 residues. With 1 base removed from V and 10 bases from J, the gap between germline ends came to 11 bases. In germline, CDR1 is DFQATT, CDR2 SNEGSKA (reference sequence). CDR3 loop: CSARGGEGSPLHF. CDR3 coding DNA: TGCAGTGCTAGAGGGGGCGAGGGATCACCCCTCCACTTT.

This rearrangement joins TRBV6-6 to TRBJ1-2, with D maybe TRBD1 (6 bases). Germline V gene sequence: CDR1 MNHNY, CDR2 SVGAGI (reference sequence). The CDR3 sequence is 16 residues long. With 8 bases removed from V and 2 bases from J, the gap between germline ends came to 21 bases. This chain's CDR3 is CASLSFTGQKNYGYTF. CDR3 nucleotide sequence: TGTGCCAGCCTAAGTTTCACGGGACAAAAAAACTATGGCTACACCTTC.

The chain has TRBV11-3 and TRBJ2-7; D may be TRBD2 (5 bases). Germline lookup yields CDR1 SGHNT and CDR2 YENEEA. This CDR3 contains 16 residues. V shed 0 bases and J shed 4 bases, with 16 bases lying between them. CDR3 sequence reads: CASSLDSLAGDYEQYF. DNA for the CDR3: TGTGCCAGCAGCTTAGATAGCCTAGCTGGGGATTACGAGCAGTACTTC.

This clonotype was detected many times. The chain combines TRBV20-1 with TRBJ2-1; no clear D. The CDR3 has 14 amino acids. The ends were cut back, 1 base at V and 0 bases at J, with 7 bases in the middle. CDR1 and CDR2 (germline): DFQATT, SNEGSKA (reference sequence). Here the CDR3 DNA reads TGCAGTGCTAGAGTCAGATACTCCTACAATGAGCAGTTCTTC. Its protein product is CSARVRYSYNEQFF.

CDR3 protein: CASSPGSRLFSNEQYF. The CDR3 DNA follows: TGTGCCAGCAGTCCCGGGTCCAGGCTATTCAGCAACGAGCAGTACTTC. The chain recombines TRBV27 with TRBJ2-7; D remains unclear. The V end was cut by 5 bases, the J end by 5 bases, with 22 bases between. CDR1 and CDR2 from the germline V gene are MNHEY and SMNVEV (reference sequence). The length of the CDR3 is 16 residues.

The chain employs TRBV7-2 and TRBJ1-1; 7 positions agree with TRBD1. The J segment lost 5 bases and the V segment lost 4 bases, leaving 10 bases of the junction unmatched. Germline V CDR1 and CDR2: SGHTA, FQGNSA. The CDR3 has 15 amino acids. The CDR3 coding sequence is TGTGCCAGCAGCTCACCGGGACAGTTTGGGACTGAAGCTTTCTTT. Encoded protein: CASSSPGQFGTEAFF.

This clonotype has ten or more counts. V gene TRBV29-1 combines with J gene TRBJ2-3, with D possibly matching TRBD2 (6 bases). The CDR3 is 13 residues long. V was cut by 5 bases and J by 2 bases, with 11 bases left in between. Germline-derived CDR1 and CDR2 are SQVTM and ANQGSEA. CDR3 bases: TGCAGCGTTCGCTGGGACTTCACAGATACGCAGTATTTT. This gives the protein CSVRWDFTDTQYF.